This T cell receptor beta chain was obtained from a study of shared clonotypes between healthy human individuals. Naive CD8 cells were CD45RO-negative, positively selected for CCR7, excluding terminally differentiated effector memory CD45RA+ cells. This clone showed up just once. Deep level was the assay's run setting. Here immunoSEQ multiplex PCR was the method, and the copy in TCRdb shows in-frame clones only, minus some. The data hold roughly 2,000,000 clones, with 85% to 95% observed a single time. Germline CDR1 reads SQVTM; CDR2 reads ANQGSEA. The CDR3 consists of 14 residues. The V end lost 4 bases, the J end lost 0 bases, and 12 bases lay between the germline ends.

The sequencing sample was made of naive CD8+ T cells from PBMCs. The chain joins TRBV29-1 to TRBJ2-5; no clear D gene. This sequence originates from a young man in good health. Some clones in this sample may be carry-over from other donors' samples. The CDR3 coding sequence is TGCAGCGTTGGTTTCGCCGGTTACCAAGAGACCCAGTACTTC. Protein: CSVGFAGYQETQYF.